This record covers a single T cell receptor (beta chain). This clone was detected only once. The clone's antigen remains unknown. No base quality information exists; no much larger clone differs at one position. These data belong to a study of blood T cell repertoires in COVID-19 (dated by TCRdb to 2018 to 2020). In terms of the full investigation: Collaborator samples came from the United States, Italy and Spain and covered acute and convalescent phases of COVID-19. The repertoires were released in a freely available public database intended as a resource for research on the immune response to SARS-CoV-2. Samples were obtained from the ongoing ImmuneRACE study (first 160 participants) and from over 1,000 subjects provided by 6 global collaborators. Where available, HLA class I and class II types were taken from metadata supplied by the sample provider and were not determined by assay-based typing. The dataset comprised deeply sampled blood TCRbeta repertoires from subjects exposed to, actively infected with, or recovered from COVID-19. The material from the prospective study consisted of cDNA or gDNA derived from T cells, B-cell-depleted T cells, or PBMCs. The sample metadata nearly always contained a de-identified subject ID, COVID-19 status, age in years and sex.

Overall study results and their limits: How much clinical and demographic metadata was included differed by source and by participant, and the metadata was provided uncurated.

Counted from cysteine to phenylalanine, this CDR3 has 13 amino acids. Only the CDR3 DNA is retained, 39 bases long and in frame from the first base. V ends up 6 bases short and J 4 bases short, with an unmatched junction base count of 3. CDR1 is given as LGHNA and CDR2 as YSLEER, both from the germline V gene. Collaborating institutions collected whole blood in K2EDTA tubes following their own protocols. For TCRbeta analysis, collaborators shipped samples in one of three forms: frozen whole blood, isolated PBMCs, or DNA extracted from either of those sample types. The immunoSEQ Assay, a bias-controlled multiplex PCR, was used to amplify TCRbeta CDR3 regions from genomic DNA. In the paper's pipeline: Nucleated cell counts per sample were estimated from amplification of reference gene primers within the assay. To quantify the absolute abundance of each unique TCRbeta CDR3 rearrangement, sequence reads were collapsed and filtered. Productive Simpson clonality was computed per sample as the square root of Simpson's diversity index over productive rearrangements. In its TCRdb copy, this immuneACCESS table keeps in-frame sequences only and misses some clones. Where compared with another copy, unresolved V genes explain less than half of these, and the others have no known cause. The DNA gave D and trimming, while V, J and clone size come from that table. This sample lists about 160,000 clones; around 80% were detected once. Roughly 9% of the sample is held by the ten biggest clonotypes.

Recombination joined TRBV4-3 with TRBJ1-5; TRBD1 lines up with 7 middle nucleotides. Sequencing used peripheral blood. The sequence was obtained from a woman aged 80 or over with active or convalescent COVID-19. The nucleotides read TGCGCCAGCAGTCTGGACAGGAATCAGCCCCAGCATTTT. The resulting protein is CASSLDRNQPQHF.